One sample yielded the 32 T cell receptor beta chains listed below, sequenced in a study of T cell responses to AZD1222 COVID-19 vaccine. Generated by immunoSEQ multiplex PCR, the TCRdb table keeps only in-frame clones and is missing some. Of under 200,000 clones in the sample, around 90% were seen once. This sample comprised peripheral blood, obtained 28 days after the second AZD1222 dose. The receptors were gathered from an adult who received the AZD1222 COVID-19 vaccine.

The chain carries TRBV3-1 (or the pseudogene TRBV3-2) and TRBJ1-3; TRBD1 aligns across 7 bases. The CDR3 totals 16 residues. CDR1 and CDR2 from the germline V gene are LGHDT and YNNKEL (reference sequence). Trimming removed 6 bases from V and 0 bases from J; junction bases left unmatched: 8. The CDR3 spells CASSLDRAPSGNTIYF. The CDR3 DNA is TGTGCCAGCAGTCTCGACAGGGCTCCCTCTGGAAACACCATATATTTT.

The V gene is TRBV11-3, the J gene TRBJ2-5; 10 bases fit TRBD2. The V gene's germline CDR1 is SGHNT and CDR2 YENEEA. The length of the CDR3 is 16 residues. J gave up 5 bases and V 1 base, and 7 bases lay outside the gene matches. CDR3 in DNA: TGTGCCAGCAGCTTAGGGGCCACTAGCGGGAAGGAGACCCAGTACTTC. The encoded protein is CASSLGATSGKETQYF.

CDR3 in amino acids: CASSFVVNSGYTF. CDR3 in DNA: TGTGCCAGCAGCTTCGTGGTCAACAGTGGCTACACCTTC. The chain recombines TRBV5-5 with TRBJ1-2, with no clear D. V lost 2 bases to trimming and J lost 7 bases, with 12 bases between them. This CDR3 is 13 amino acids long. Germline loops: CDR1 SGHKS, CDR2 YYEKEE (reference sequence).

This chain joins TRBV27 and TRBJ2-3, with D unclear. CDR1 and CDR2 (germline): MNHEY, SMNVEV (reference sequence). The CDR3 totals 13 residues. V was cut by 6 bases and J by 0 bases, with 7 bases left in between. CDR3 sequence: CASRRFSTDTQYF. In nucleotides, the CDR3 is TGTGCCAGCAGGAGGTTTAGCACAGATACGCAGTATTTT.

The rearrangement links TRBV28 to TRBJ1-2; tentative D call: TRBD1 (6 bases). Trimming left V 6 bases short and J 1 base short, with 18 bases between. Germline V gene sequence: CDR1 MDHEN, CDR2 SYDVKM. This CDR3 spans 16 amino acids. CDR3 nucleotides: TGTGCCAGCAGCCCATCGGCGGGACACATTAACTATGGCTACACCTTC. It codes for CASSPSAGHINYGYTF.

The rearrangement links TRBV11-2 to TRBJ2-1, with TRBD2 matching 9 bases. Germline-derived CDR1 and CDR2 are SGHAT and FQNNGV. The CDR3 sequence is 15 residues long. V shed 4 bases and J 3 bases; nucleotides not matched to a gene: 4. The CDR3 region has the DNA TGTGCCAGCAGCTACGGGACTAGCAGCTACAATGAGCAGTTCTTC. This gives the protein CASSYGTSSYNEQFF.

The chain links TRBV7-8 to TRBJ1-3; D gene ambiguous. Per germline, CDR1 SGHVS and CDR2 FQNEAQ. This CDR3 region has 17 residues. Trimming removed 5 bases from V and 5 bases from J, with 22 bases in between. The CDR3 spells CASSPRRARVGRNTIYF. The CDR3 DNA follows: TGTGCCAGCAGCCCTCGTCGGGCACGGGTTGGGCGAAACACCATATATTTT.

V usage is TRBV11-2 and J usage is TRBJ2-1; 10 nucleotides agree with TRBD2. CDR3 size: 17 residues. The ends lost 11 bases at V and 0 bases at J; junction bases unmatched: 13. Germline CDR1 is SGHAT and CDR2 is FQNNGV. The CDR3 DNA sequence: TGTGCCTGCTCTAGCGGGAGTGCAAGAGGCTCCTACAATGAGCAGTTCTTC. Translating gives CACSSGSARGSYNEQFF.

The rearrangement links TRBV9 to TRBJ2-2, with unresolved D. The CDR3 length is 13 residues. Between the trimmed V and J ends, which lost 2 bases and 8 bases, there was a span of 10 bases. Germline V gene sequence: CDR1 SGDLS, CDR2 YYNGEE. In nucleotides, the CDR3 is TGTGCCAGCAGCGTCGGTCAAACAGGGGAGCTGTTTTTT. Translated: CASSVGQTGELFF.

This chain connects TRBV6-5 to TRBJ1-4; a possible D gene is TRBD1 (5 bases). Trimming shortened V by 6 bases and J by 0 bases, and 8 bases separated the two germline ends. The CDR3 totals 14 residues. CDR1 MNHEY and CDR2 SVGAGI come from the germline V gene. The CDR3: CASSTGATNEKLFF. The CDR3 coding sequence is TGTGCCAGCAGCACAGGCGCAACTAATGAAAAACTGTTTTTT.

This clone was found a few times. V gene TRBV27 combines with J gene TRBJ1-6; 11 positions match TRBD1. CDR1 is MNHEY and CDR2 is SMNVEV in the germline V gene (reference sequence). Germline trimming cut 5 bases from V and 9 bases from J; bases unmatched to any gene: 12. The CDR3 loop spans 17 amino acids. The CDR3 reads CASSPRTGGFGISPLHF. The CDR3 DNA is TGTGCCAGCAGTCCCCGGACAGGGGGCTTTGGGATTTCACCCCTCCACTTT.

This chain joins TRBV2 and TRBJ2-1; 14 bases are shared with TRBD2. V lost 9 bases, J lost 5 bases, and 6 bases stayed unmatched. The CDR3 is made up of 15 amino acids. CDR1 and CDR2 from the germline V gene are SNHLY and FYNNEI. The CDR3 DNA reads TGTGCCAGTAAACCGGGACTAGCGGGAGACAATGAGCAGTTCTTC. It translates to CASKPGLAGDNEQFF.

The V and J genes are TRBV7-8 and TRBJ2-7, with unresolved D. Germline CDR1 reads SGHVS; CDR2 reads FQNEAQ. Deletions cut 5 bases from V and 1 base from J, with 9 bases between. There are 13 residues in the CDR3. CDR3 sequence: CASSHPASYEQYF. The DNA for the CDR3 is TGTGCCAGCAGCCACCCAGCGTCCTACGAGCAGTACTTC.

Here the CDR3 reads CAWTQTGRPGNTIYF. The DNA of the CDR3 is TGTGCCTGGACCCAGACAGGGAGGCCTGGAAACACCATATATTTT. V gene TRBV30 combines with J gene TRBJ1-3; 7 bases are a match to TRBD1. The ends lost 4 bases at V and 2 bases at J; junction bases unmatched: 8. The CDR3 contains 15 residues. CDR1 and CDR2 (germline): GTSNPN, SVGIG (reference sequence).

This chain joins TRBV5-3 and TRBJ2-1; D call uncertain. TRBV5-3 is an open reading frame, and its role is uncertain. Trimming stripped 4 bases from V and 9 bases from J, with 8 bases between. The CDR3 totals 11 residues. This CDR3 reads CARSLTGEQFF. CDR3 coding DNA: TGTGCCAGAAGCCTGACCGGTGAGCAGTTCTTC.

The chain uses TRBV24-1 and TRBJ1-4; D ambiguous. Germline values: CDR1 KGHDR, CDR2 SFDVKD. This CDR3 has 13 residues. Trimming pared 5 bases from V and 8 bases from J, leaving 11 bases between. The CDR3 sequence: CATSARGREKLFF. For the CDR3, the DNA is TGTGCCACCAGTGCCCGAGGACGCGAAAAACTGTTTTTT.

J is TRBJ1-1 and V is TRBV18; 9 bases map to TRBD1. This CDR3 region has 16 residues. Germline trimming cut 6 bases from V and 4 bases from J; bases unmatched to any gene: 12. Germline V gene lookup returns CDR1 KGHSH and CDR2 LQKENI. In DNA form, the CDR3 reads TGTGCCAGCTCTCCGGACAGGGGACTGGGGGCCACTGAAGCTTTCTTT. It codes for CASSPDRGLGATEAFF.

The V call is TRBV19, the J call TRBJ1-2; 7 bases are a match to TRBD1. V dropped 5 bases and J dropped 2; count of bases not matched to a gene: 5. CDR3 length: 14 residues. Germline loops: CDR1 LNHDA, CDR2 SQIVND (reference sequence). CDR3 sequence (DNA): TGTGCCAGTAGTCTCAGGGGGGCAAACTATGGCTACACCTTC. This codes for CASSLRGANYGYTF.

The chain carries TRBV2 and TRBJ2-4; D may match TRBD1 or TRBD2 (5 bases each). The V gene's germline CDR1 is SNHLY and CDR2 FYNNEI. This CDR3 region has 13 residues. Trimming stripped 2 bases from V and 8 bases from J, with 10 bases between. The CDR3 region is CASSESRGDIQYF. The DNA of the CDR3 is TGTGCCAGCAGTGAAAGCCGAGGGGACATTCAGTACTTC.

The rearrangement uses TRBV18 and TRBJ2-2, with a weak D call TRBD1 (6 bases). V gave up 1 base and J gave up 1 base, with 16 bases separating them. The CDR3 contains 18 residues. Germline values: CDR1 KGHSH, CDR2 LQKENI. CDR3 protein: CASSPQVGGGQNTGELFF. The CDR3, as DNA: TGTGCCAGCTCACCACAAGTAGGTGGGGGACAGAACACCGGGGAGCTGTTTTTT.

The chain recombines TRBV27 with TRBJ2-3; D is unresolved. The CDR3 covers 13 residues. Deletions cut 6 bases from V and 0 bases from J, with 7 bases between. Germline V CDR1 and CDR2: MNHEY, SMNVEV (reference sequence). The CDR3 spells CASRNPSTDTQYF. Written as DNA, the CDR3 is TGTGCCAGCAGAAACCCTAGCACAGATACGCAGTATTTT.

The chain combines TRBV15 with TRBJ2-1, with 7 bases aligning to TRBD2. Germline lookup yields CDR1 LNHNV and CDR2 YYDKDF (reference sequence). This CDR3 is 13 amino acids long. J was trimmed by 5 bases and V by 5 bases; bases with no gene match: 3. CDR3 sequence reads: CATSGLENNEQFF. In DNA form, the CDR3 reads TGTGCCACCAGCGGACTAGAAAACAATGAGCAGTTCTTC.

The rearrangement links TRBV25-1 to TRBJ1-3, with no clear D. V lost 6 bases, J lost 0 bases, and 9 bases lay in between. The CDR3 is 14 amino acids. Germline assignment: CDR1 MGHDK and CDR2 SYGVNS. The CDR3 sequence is CASSPSTSGNTIYF. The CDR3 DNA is TGTGCCAGCAGCCCGTCGACCTCTGGAAACACCATATATTTT.

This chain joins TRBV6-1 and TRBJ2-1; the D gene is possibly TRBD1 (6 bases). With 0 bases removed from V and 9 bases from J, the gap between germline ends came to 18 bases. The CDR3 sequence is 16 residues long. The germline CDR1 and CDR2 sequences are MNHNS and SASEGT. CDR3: CASSEAGDRRGGEQFF. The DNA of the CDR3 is TGTGCCAGCAGTGAAGCTGGAGACAGGCGCGGCGGTGAGCAGTTCTTC.

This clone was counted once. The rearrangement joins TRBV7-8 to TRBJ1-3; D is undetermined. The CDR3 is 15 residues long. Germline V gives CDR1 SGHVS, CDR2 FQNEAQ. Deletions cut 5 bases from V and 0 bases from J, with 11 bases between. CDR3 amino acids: CASSDKVLSGNTIYF. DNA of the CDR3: TGTGCCAGCAGCGATAAGGTCCTCTCTGGAAACACCATATATTTT.

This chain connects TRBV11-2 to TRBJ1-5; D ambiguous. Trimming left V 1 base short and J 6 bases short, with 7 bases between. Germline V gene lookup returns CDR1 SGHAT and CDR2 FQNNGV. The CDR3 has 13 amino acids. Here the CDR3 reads CASSLAPPQPQHF. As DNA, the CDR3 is TGTGCCAGCAGCTTAGCACCCCCTCAGCCCCAGCATTTT.

The CDR3 sequence: CASSDPSTGSGTGELFF. CDR3 coding DNA: TGTGCCAGCAGTGATCCCTCGACAGGGTCGGGCACCGGGGAGCTGTTTTTT. J is TRBJ2-2 and V is TRBV6-4, with 7 bases aligning to TRBD1. Germline CDR1 MRHNA, CDR2 SNTAGT. V lost 3 bases to trimming and J lost 4 bases; unmatched junction nucleotides: 11. The CDR3 is 17 amino acids.

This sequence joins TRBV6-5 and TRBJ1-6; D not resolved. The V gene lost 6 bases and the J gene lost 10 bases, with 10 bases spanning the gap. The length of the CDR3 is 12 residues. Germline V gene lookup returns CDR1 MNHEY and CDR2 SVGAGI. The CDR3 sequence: CASSNPGSPLHF. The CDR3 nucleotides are TGTGCCAGCAGCAACCCGGGGTCACCCCTCCACTTT.

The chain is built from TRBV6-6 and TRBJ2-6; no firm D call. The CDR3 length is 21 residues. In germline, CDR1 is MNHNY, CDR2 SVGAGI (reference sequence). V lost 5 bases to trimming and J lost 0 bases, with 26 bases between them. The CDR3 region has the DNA TGTGCCAGCAGTCCCCGCTCGGTGGGGTTGAATGTCCTCTCTGGGGCCAACGTCCTGACTTTC. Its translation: CASSPRSVGLNVLSGANVLTF.

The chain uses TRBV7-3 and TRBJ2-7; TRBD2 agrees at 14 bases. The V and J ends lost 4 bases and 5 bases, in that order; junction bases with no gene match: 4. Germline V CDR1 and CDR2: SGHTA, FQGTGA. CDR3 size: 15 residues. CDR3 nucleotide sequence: TGTGCCAGCAGCTCGGGACTAGCGGGAGTGGACGAGCAGTACTTC. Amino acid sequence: CASSSGLAGVDEQYF.

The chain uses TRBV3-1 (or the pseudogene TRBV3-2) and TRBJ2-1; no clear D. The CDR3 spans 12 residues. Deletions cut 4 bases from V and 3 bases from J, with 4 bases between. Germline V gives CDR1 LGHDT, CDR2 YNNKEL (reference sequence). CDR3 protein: CASSPNYNEQFF. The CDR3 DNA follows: TGTGCCAGCAGCCCCAACTACAATGAGCAGTTCTTC.

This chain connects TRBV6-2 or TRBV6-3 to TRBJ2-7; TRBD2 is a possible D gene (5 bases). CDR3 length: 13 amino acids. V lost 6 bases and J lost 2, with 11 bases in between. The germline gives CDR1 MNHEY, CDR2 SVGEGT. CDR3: CASSPWRAYEQYF. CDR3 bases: TGTGCCAGCAGCCCCTGGCGGGCCTACGAGCAGTACTTC.